Below, one TCR beta chain is given with its context. The record originates from a study of T-cell reconstitution after alpha-beta-depleted transplantation in children. The V gene's germline CDR1 is DFQATT and CDR2 SNEGSKA (reference sequence). CDR3 length equals 18 residues. Trimming cost V 3 bases and J 0 bases, with 22 bases left between them. This sample's TCRbeta library carried unique molecular identifier barcodes. TCRdb independently ran MiXCR on the PCR reads; one entry per CDR3 protein. Of fewer than 400,000 distinct CDR3 sequences listed, roughly 21% are singletons. This material consisted of PBMCs from the stem cell graft donor, taken from the stem cell graft. This sequence was found in a human donor who donated a stem cell graft to a child with acute myeloid leukemia. The chain combines TRBV20-1 with TRBJ2-3, with D perhaps TRBD2 (6 bases). This CDR3 reads CSASLFSGIRTSTDTQYF. CDR3 sequence (DNA): TGCAGTGCTAGTCTATTTAGCGGAATTCGAACTAGCACAGATACGCAGTATTTT.